This T cell receptor (beta chain) was sequenced for a study of shared clonotypes between healthy human individuals. In the study overall: Two women and a few men aged 18 to 49 served as donors.

The trim removed 3 bases at V and 4 bases at J, leaving 4 bases unmatched. The CDR3 totals 15 residues. Germline CDR1 and CDR2: KGHSH and LQKENI. The data were produced by immunoSEQ multiplex PCR, yet TCRdb's version contains in-frame clones alone and is incomplete. Of 2 million to 3 million clones in the sample, 80% to 95% are singletons; the top ten hold 0.35% to 0.45%. The gene calls are TRBV18 and TRBJ2-1; 9 nucleotides line up with TRBD2. The receptor's source is a man in his late teens or twenties in good health. Some clones in this sample may be carry-over from other donors' samples. The sample consisted of naive CD4+ T cells from PBMCs. Specified subset: CD45RA+ positively selected. This CDR3 reads CASSPSGSGYNEQFF. DNA for the CDR3: TGTGCCAGCTCACCTAGCGGGAGTGGGTACAATGAGCAGTTCTTC.